Following are 14 T cell receptor beta chains from one sample sequenced in a study of blood T cell repertoires in COVID-19. Here immunoSEQ multiplex PCR was the method, and the copy in TCRdb shows in-frame clones only, minus some. The sample carries roughly 100,000 clones, roughly 72% recorded once. Specimen: peripheral blood. Receptors originate from a man at least 80 years old with acute or convalescent COVID-19.

This clone was detected only once. This chain uses TRBV19 with TRBJ1-1; the D is unclear. Trimming took 3 bases from V and 0 from J, leaving 11 bases between them. CDR3 length: 15 amino acids. The germline V gene encodes CDR1 LNHDA and CDR2 SQIVND (reference sequence). The CDR3 region has the DNA TGTGCCAGTAGTATCGCTCGGGTAGTGAACACTGAAGCTTTCTTT. It translates to CASSIARVVNTEAFF.

This clone was counted a single time. J is TRBJ2-2 and V is TRBV7-2; D gene uncertain. Trimming pared 4 bases from V and 1 base from J, leaving 19 bases between. CDR1 and CDR2 (germline): SGHTA, FQGNSA. The length of the CDR3 is 18 residues. Here the CDR3 DNA reads TGTGCCAGCAGCTCACGCGGCGGATCAAACTTGAACACCGGGGAGCTGTTTTTT. Translation: CASSSRGGSNLNTGELFF.

This chain uses TRBV15 with TRBJ2-1; D unclear. Trimming left V 0 bases short and J 3 bases short, with 6 bases between. Germline assignment: CDR1 LNHNV and CDR2 YYDKDF (reference sequence). CDR3 length: 14 residues. The CDR3 spells CATSRETSYNEQFF. CDR3 in DNA: TGTGCCACCAGCAGAGAAACAAGCTACAATGAGCAGTTCTTC.

This rearrangement joins TRBV5-4 to TRBJ1-2; D gene uncertain. Looked up from germline, CDR1 is SGHNT and CDR2 is YYREEE (reference sequence). The CDR3 is 16 residues long. Between the trimmed V and J ends, which lost 4 bases and 4 bases, there was a span of 20 bases. This CDR3 reads CASSLQSPTLLYGYTF. The CDR3 nucleotides read TGTGCCAGCAGCCTCCAATCCCCGACACTGCTCTATGGCTACACCTTC.

V is TRBV24-1 and J is TRBJ2-7, with 14 bases matching TRBD2. The CDR3 extends over 15 amino acids. The junction had 7 bases not matched to a gene; V was cut back by 7 bases and J by 6 bases. Germline V CDR1 and CDR2: KGHDR, SFDVKD. CDR3 sequence: CATSGTSGRQSEQYF. CDR3 in DNA: TGTGCCACCAGCGGGACTAGCGGGAGACAAAGCGAGCAGTACTTC.

The V call is TRBV7-2, the J call TRBJ2-3, with 12 bases matching TRBD2. Germline V lookup: CDR1 SGHTA, CDR2 FQGNSA. V lost 5 bases and J lost 4; bases outside the gene matches: 7. CDR3 size: 16 residues. The CDR3 reads CASSRGLAGLSDTQYF. The CDR3 nucleotides are TGTGCCAGCAGCCGCGGACTAGCGGGATTGTCAGATACGCAGTATTTT.

This chain links TRBV7-9 with TRBJ2-7, with 8 bases lining up with TRBD1. After removal of 8 bases from V and 3 bases from J, the junction contained 12 bases not matched to a gene. The CDR3 is 15 residues long. Germline V gives CDR1 SEHNR, CDR2 FQNEAQ (reference sequence). This CDR3 reads CASSPGQGGNYEQYF. The CDR3 nucleotides read TGTGCCAGCTCTCCTGGACAGGGAGGTAACTACGAGCAGTACTTC.

The genes are TRBV11-3 and TRBJ2-5, with D possibly TRBD1 on 6 matching bases. V was cut by 4 bases and J by 2 bases, with 20 bases left in between. CDR1 is SGHNT, CDR2 YENEEA, per germline. This CDR3 is built from 17 residues. CDR3 nucleotides: TGTGCCAGCAGCTGGGGCCGCTCGGCAGGGGTTCAAGAGACCCAGTACTTC. Its protein product is CASSWGRSAGVQETQYF.

This clone was picked up a small number of times. The rearrangement links TRBV13 to TRBJ1-3; the D gene is possibly TRBD1 (6 bases). V was trimmed by 2 bases and J by 4 bases, leaving 12 bases between them. Germline-derived CDR1 and CDR2 are PRHDT and FYEKMQ (reference sequence). The CDR3 totals 15 residues. The CDR3 nucleotides read TGTGCCAGCAGCTTAACCGGACAGCCCGGAAACACCATATATTTT. It specifies CASSLTGQPGNTIYF. The full variable domain, its missing parts supplied by reference TRBV13 and TRBJ1-3, is AAGVIQSPRHLIKEKRETATLKCYPIPRHDTVYWYQQGPGQDPQFLISFYEKMQSDKGSIPDRFSAQQFSDYHSELNMSSLELGDSALYFCASSLTGQPGNTIYFGEGSWLTVV.

This clone was recorded at least ten times. The chain couples TRBV7-9 to TRBJ2-7; D is undetermined. The CDR3 sequence is 16 residues long. V lost 1 base and J lost 0, with 13 bases in between. Per germline, CDR1 SEHNR and CDR2 FQNEAQ (reference sequence). CDR3 amino acids: CASSLGPVGLSYEQYF. In DNA form, the CDR3 reads TGTGCCAGCAGCTTAGGGCCCGTGGGCCTCTCCTACGAGCAGTACTTC. Full variable domain (missing parts from reference TRBV7-9 and TRBJ2-7): DTGVSQNPRHKITKRGQNVTFRCDPISEHNRLYWYRQTLGQGPEFLTYFQNEAQLEKSRLLSDRFSAERPKGSFSTLEIQRTEQGDSAMYLCASSLGPVGLSYEQYFGPGTRLTVT.

The rearrangement links TRBV24-1 to TRBJ2-1; D remains ambiguous. Trimming cost V 6 bases and J 10 bases, with 9 bases left between them. The CDR3 is made up of 11 amino acids. CDR1 KGHDR and CDR2 SFDVKD come from the germline V gene. The DNA of the CDR3 is TGTGCCACCAGTTATGCGGCGGAGCAGTTCTTC. Translating gives CATSYAAEQFF.

V gene TRBV6-2 or TRBV6-3 combines with J gene TRBJ2-6; TRBD1 agrees at 8 bases. Per the germline V gene, CDR1 is MNHEY and CDR2 is SVGEGT. V was clipped by 5 bases and J by 0 bases; unmatched bases: 9. CDR3 length equals 18 residues. The CDR3 bases are TGTGCCAGCAGTAGACAGGGGAACATCCTCTCTGGGGCCAACGTCCTGACTTTC. It translates to CASSRQGNILSGANVLTF.

The chain joins TRBV10-3 to TRBJ2-2, with 11 bases that match TRBD1. The V gene's germline CDR1 is ENHRY and CDR2 SYGVKD. The CDR3 sequence is 17 residues long. V lost 6 bases and J lost 5; bases outside the gene matches: 11. Here the CDR3 DNA reads TGTGCCATCAGGCGGACAGGGGGCGATTTACGTACCGGGGAGCTGTTTTTT. Translating gives CAIRRTGGDLRTGELFF.

This chain uses TRBV7-2 with TRBJ1-1; TRBD1 matches 7 bases. After removal of 3 bases from V and 8 bases from J, the junction contained 6 bases not matched to a gene. Germline V lookup: CDR1 SGHTA, CDR2 FQGNSA. The CDR3 runs 13 residues. The CDR3 bases are TGTGCCAGCAGCTTCAGCCGGGACAGCGAAGCTTTCTTT. It encodes CASSFSRDSEAFF.